Sequencing of this TCR beta chain was carried out in a study of shared clonotypes between healthy human individuals (dated by TCRdb to 2020 to 2021). Describing the broader study: The cohort included three men and a couple of women between 18 and 49 years of age. The study deeply sequenced blood TCR repertoires of roughly five healthy adults to estimate repertoire size and the extent of clonotype sharing between individuals. For each donor, CD4 naive and CD4 memory were each given three plates, CD8 naive was given two plates, and CD8 memory was given one plate. Each donor's leukapheresis produced roughly between roughly 0.85 and 9.5 billion PBMCs. To increase sequencing depth and limit assay-specific biases, TCR repertoire library preparation and sequencing were carried out by different laboratories using diverse techniques. Here is what the overall study found, with its caveats: Sampling was limited to blood, and TCR repertoires in tissue likely differ from TCR repertoires in blood. Compared with non-shared clonotypes, the clonotypes found in all four sorted-subset donors had higher generation probabilities. Naive subsets generally had larger estimated clonotype richness than memory subsets did. Across a few donors, roughly 5.4% of naive CD4, roughly 3.5% of naive CD8, roughly 2.2% of memory CD4, and about 0.44% of memory CD8 clonotypes were shared. Because the study included only a small number of donors, the genetic and exposure-history diversity represented was limited. Even with the large sequencing depth, rarefaction of the sorted-subset datasets indicated that sequencing was incomplete. Based on pairwise subsampling, the degree of clonotype sharing among donors was expected to be affected by sequencing depth.

Worth noting for this clone: Its cognate antigen has yet to be identified. No base qualities exist here, and no much larger clone lies one base off it.

Using the deep immunoSEQ assay, multiplex PCR amplified TCR CDR3 regions from genomic DNA. Extracted genomic DNA from each cell subset was spread evenly across all wells of several immunoSEQ 96-well plates, with each plate serving as a replicate. Each replicate PCR for sorted subsets received roughly 200 ng genomic DNA, equal to about 29,000 T cell genomes. Purified libraries were measured with a Qubit 3.0 fluorometer, size-checked on a Bioanalyzer 2100, and measured again with the KAPA Library Quantification kit. Every immunoSEQ 96-well plate was sequenced on a separate single-read 150-cycle Illumina NextSeq 550 flow cell. The authors' pipeline ran thus. The immunoSEQ output contained only junctional sequences without quality scores, so filtering could not match that applied to full-length reads. Sequences were annotated with PyIR, a Python wrapper for IgBLAST v1.9, and V/J genes and CDR3 were assigned using IMGT germline references. Reads with weak V/J assignments (E-value above 1e-6), missing CDR3, stop codons, out-of-frame junctions, or ambiguous translated residues were removed. V3J clonotypes were defined as sequences sharing the same inferred V gene, J gene, and CDR3 amino acid sequence. Percentage overlap between repertoires was calculated by dividing the number of shared unique clonotypes by the size of the smaller repertoire. RTK rarefaction, the Chao1 estimator, and Recon v2.1 estimates of unobserved clonotypes were used to assess repertoire richness. OLGA was used to compute generation probabilities for all TCRbeta clonotypes that the gDNA method yielded from four donors. Entries here come from immuneACCESS through TCRdb and include only in-frame sequences with V and J called. Some clones fail to appear in such tables; in the studies checked, an unresolved V gene covers under half of the shortfall, and the cause of the remainder is unknown. The V and J calls and clone size are taken from that table; D and trimming were inferred from the DNA. The sample table contains millions of clones; only one count was recorded for roughly 94% of them. The biggest ten clones account for about 1.1% of the sample.

Trimming removed 3 bases from V and 3 bases from J, leaving 9 bases between the germline ends. Sequences MNHEY (CDR1) and SMNVEV (CDR2) are obtained from the germline V gene (reference sequence). Counted from cysteine to phenylalanine, this CDR3 has 13 amino acids. Only the CDR3 region is kept as DNA, spanning 39 bases read in frame from base 1. CD8 naive samples were obtained by positive selection for CCR7 among CD45RO-negative cells, yielding a CD45RA+CCR7+ population from which TemRA cells were excluded. Donors were healthy HIV-negative adults with no recently reported acute infections or vaccinations. Every donor was a Caucasian adult living in Nashville, Tennessee, USA. Blood was collected by leukapheresis, and PBMCs were isolated by Ficoll-Histopaque density gradient centrifugation and then cryopreserved in liquid nitrogen vapor phase. Analytical flow cytometry was used to check the purity and quantity of each magnetically sorted T cell population. Genomic DNA was isolated from every sorted fraction and measured by UV absorbance on a Nanodrop 2000c.

This clonotype was obtained from a man younger than 35 in good health. The sequencing input was naive CD8+ T cells sorted from blood. The cell subset or site label of this sample denotes: CD45RA+CCR7+. The rearranged chain carries TRBV27 and TRBJ2-7, with TRBD1 tentatively as D gene (6 bases match). Here the CDR3 is given as CASSFKGVYEQYF. The DNA sequence is as follows: TGTGCCAGCAGTTTTAAGGGGGTCTACGAGCAGTACTTC.